This is a list of T cell receptor beta chains from one sample in a study of Ad26.COV2.S vaccination and SARS-CoV-2 variants. The data were produced by immunoSEQ multiplex PCR, yet TCRdb's version contains in-frame clones alone and is incomplete. Among about 400,000 clones listed, about 83% were seen once. Source: peripheral blood, taken in a trial of Ad26.COV2.S vaccine versus placebo. These receptors originate from a person aged 18-65 years who received the Ad26.COV2.S COVID-19 vaccine or a placebo. Both conserved end residues are part of each CDR3. Fields, in order: clone size, J gene, D gene, V gene, CDR3 DNA, CDR3 protein. D genes are given only for firm matches. The size of a clone is reported for some rows only, either as once, few or many, or as a class for expanded clones.

>.|TRBJ1-6|.|TRBV11-3
TGTGCCAGCAGCTTTGGGGGCGATTCACCCCTCCACTTT
CASSFGGDSPLHF
>.|TRBJ2-7|TRBD2|TRBV30
TGTGCCTGGGCCAGGGGCGGGAGGTTCCACGAGCAGTACTTC
CAWARGGRFHEQYF
>few|TRBJ2-1|.|TRBV2
TGTGCCAGCAGCTGGGGGCTATCATCCGGCGGTGAGCAGTTCTTC
CASSWGLSSGGEQFF
>.|TRBJ2-7|TRBD2|TRBV11-3
TGTGCCAGCAGCTTCCAAGCGGGAGTCGGCTACGAGCAGTACTTC
CASSFQAGVGYEQYF
>.|TRBJ1-1|.|TRBV7-9
TGTGCCAGCAGAGATGGGCTCTTGAACACTGAAGCTTTCTTT
CASRDGLLNTEAFF
>.|TRBJ2-5|.|TRBV7-9
TGTGCCAGCAGCTTGGCACAGGGAAGGGGAGAGACCCAGTACTTC
CASSLAQGRGETQYF
>.|TRBJ1-1|TRBD1|TRBV19
TGTGCCAGTAGTTCGGACAGGGAGGGAATCGGTGAAGCTTTCTTT
CASSSDREGIGEAFF
>.|TRBJ2-2|.|TRBV3-1/TRBV3-2
TGTGCCAGCAGCCAAGGGACAGTTAATACCGGGGAGCTGTTTTTT
CASSQGTVNTGELFF
>.|TRBJ2-5|.|TRBV27
TGTGCCAGCAGTTTAAGGGGTACACTCCCGGGGACCCAGTACTTC
CASSLRGTLPGTQYF
>.|TRBJ2-4|.|TRBV7-9
TGTGCCAGCAGCTTAAACGAAAACATTCAGTACTTC
CASSLNENIQYF
>.|TRBJ2-7|.|TRBV3-1/TRBV3-2
TGTGCCAGCAGCCAAGAAGGAGGGCCTCGGTACGAGCAGTACTTC
CASSQEGGPRYEQYF
>.|TRBJ2-7|TRBD1|TRBV2
TGTGCCAGCAGTCGGGACAGGGGCTCCGAGCAGTACTTC
CASSRDRGSEQYF
>.|TRBJ2-1|.|TRBV6-2/TRBV6-3
TGTGCCAGCACCCCCGGGCCAGGGGGACCGGAGGGCCTCTACAATGAGCAGTTCTTC
CASTPGPGGPEGLYNEQFF
>.|TRBJ2-2|TRBD2|TRBV5-1
TGCGCCAGCAGCTTAGGGACTAGCGGGAGAGTCACCGGGGAGCTGTTTTTT
CASSLGTSGRVTGELFF
>.|TRBJ1-1|.|TRBV11-3
TGTGCCAGCAGCCCCAGAGGGCGGGGCACTGAAGCTTTCTTT
CASSPRGRGTEAFF
>.|TRBJ2-5|.|TRBV29-1
TGCAGCGTTGTCCAACTACAAGAGACCCAGTACTTC
CSVVQLQETQYF
>.|TRBJ2-7|TRBD2|TRBV6-5
TGTGCCAGCAGCCAGACTAGCGGGGCCCCCTACGAGCAGTACTTC
CASSQTSGAPYEQYF
>.|TRBJ1-2|.|TRBV5-6
TGTGCCAGCAGCTTGGTCAGGGGATATGGCTACACCTTC
CASSLVRGYGYTF
>.|TRBJ2-2|TRBD1|TRBV6-5
TGTGCCAGCAGAAGACAGGGTAACACCGGGGAGCTGTTTTTT
CASRRQGNTGELFF
>.|TRBJ2-5|TRBD2|TRBV25-1
TGTGCCAGCAGTCGAATAGCGGGCGAGACCCAGTACTTC
CASSRIAGETQYF
>once|TRBJ2-3|.|TRBV29-1
TGCAGCGTCCGAAAAGGTGGTCGGTCGGGCACAGATACGCAGTATTTT
CSVRKGGRSGTDTQYF
>.|TRBJ1-1|TRBD1|TRBV5-1
TGCGCCAGCAGCTTGGCAGGGGGGCTGAACACTGAAGCTTTCTTT
CASSLAGGLNTEAFF
>.|TRBJ2-7|TRBD2|TRBV19
TGTGCCACTAGCGGAAATACCTACGAGCAGTACTTC
CATSGNTYEQYF
>.|TRBJ2-7|.|TRBV7-2
TGTGCCAGCAGCCCCCAAGGGGGCGGGAACCCTTACGAGCAGTACTTC
CASSPQGGGNPYEQYF
>once|TRBJ2-7|TRBD2|TRBV27
TGTGCCAGCAGTTTGGGACTAGCGAGCTCCTACGAGCAGTACTTC
CASSLGLASSYEQYF
>.|TRBJ2-1|.|TRBV5-1
TGCGCCAGCAGCTTGGATACTAGTCTGGGTAATGAGCAGTTCTTC
CASSLDTSLGNEQFF
>.|TRBJ2-3|.|TRBV13
TGTGCCAGCAGCTCCCCCGCGCCACCGACAGATACGCAGTATTTT
CASSSPAPPTDTQYF
>.|TRBJ2-7|.|TRBV2
TGTGCCAGCAGTGAAGCGCTTCCAGCCCTCCCCTACGAGCAGTACTTC
CASSEALPALPYEQYF
>.|TRBJ2-5|.|TRBV7-2
TGTGCCAGCAGCCTATTGGTATACCAAGAGACCCAGTACTTC
CASSLLVYQETQYF
>.|TRBJ1-1|.|TRBV27
TGTGCCAGCAGGGTGTACGGGAACGCTGAAGCTTTCTTT
CASRVYGNAEAFF
>.|TRBJ2-4|.|TRBV10-1
TGCGCCAGCAGTGAGTCGGCTCCAGCCAACATTCAGTACTTC
CASSESAPANIQYF
>.|TRBJ1-6|.|TRBV18
TGTGCCAGCTCACCAGACAGGTCGGCACCCCTCCACTTT
CASSPDRSAPLHF
>.|TRBJ1-6|TRBD1|TRBV7-2
TGTGCCAGCAGCTTATGGGACAGGGAGGGTTATAATTCACCCCTCCACTTT
CASSLWDREGYNSPLHF
>.|TRBJ1-2|TRBD1|TRBV11-3
TGTGCCAGCAGTGCAGGGGGCGCGAGGGGCTACACCTTC
CASSAGGARGYTF
>.|TRBJ2-7|.|TRBV19
TGTGCCAGTAGTATTGGAGGGGGGGGTTACGAGCAGTACTTC
CASSIGGGGYEQYF
>few|TRBJ2-2|TRBD1|TRBV7-2
TGTGCCAGCAGCTTATACGGGACAGGGGTGTCCGGGGAGCTGTTTTTT
CASSLYGTGVSGELFF
>.|TRBJ1-1|.|TRBV2
TGTGCCAGCAGTGGGTTTGCAGCCAACGCTGAAGCTTTCTTT
CASSGFAANAEAFF
>.|TRBJ2-7|.|TRBV6-5
TGTGCCAGCAGCGGAACTGAGAGCTCCTACGAGCAGTACTTC
CASSGTESSYEQYF
>.|TRBJ2-2|TRBD2|TRBV19
TGTGCCACGAAAGAGACGCGGGGGATTTCCGGGGAGCTGTTTTTT
CATKETRGISGELFF
>.|TRBJ1-1|.|TRBV4-1
TGCGCCAGCAGCCAAGGGTCATCAGGGGACACTGAAGCTTTCTTT
CASSQGSSGDTEAFF
>.|TRBJ1-2|.|TRBV4-3
TGCGCCAGCAGCGCGACTCCGGACGGGAACTATGGCTACACCTTC
CASSATPDGNYGYTF
>few|TRBJ1-6|.|TRBV27
TGTGCCAGCAGTTTAACTTTCGAGGTAGGGCCCCTCCACTTT
CASSLTFEVGPLHF
>many|TRBJ1-2|.|TRBV24-1
TGTGCCACCAGTGATCCTAATGGGGAAGGCTACACCTTC
CATSDPNGEGYTF